What follows are 2 T cell receptor beta chains derived from one specimen sequenced in a study of T-cell reconstitution after alpha-beta-depleted transplantation in children. Researchers prepared the TCRbeta library using unique molecular identifiers, the study reports. TCRdb re-called the PCR reads with MiXCR, one entry per CDR3 protein. The repertoire holds 700,000 to 950,000 distinct CDR3 sequences, with roughly 15% as singletons. The sample here was PBMCs, mostly from graft donor cells, taken 360 days after TCRalphabeta/CD19-depleted stem cell transplant. These receptor sequences come from a male patient aged 5 to 17 who had a stem cell transplant for acute lymphoblastic leukemia, so the T cells may come from the graft donor.

V gene TRBV29-1 combines with J gene TRBJ1-2, with 7 nucleotides matching TRBD1. Trimming at V came to 4 bases and at J to 2 bases, leaving 4 bases not matched to a gene. Germline CDR1 SQVTM, CDR2 ANQGSEA. The length of the CDR3 is 13 residues. CDR3 in DNA: TGCAGCGTTGTCCGACAGGGCAACTATGGCTACACCTTC. Its protein product is CSVVRQGNYGYTF.

This clonotype was observed a handful of times. The CDR3 nucleotides read TGTGCCAGCAGTTTTTCGGGAAGAAGTCTTCCGAAGAACAATGAGCAGTTCTTC. This gives the protein CASSFSGRSLPKNNEQFF. The chain combines TRBV27 with TRBJ2-1; possible D gene TRBD2, 5 bases. Germline assignment: CDR1 MNHEY and CDR2 SMNVEV (reference sequence). This CDR3 has 18 amino acids. Trimming cost V 3 bases and J 5 bases, with 23 bases left between them.